This T cell receptor (beta chain) came from a study of CD8 T cells in Susac syndrome. Blood CD8+ and CD4+ T cells underwent high-throughput TCR beta sequencing. As controls, healthy donors matched for age and sex were used. The CD8+ and CD4+ T cells were isolated magnetically using a negative isolation approach, whereas the TEMRA cells were enriched by FACS. V shed 0 bases and J shed 2 bases, with 15 bases lying between them. CDR3 length: 16 residues. Germline V gene data show CDR1 as DFQATT and CDR2 as SNEGSKA (reference sequence). Reverse transcription of roughly 0.5 to 1 ug RNA was performed with random hexamers. The amplification used immunoSEQ multiplex PCR on TCR beta CDR3; it spanned 54 Vbeta and 13 Jbeta. TCRdb ran MiXCR on the immunoSEQ multiplex PCR reads and lists one entry per CDR3 protein. Seen here are about 210,000 distinct CDR3 sequences, 85% to 95% observed once, and the top ten hold approximately 0.1%.

What was sequenced was CD4+ T cells from PBMCs. The rearrangement joins TRBV20-1 to TRBJ2-3; D gene uncertain. The receptor's source is a human donor in good health. CDR3 amino acids: CSARDPRTLNTDTQYF. DNA of the CDR3: TGCAGTGCTAGAGATCCCCGAACCCTCAACACAGATACGCAGTATTTT.